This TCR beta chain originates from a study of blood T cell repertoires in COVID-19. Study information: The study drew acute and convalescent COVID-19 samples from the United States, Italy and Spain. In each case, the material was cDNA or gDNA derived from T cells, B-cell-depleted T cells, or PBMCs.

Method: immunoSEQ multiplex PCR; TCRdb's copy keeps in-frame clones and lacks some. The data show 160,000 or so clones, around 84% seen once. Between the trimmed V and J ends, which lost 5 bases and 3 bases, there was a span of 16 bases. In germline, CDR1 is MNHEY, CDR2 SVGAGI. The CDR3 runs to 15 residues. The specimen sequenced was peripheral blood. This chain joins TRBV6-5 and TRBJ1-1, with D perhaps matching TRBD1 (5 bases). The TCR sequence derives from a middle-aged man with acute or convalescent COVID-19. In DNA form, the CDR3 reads TGTGCCAGCAGTAGGGGACGTTCGGGGGACACTGAAGCTTTCTTT. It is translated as CASSRGRSGDTEAFF.